A single sample is the source of the 9 T cell receptor beta chains below, sequenced in a study of shared clonotypes between healthy human individuals (dated by TCRdb to about 2020). Libraries were prepared through the immunoSEQ multiplex PCR assay. The immuneACCESS repertoire file appears here via TCRdb, limited to in-frame rearrangements. These files lack a portion of the clones; in checked studies, under half of the deficit traces to unresolved V genes, and the cause of the others is not known. The table for this sample lists around 2,000,000 clones; about 95% of them were counted only once. The top ten clonotypes cover approximately 1.2% of the sample. For the CD8 naive samples, CD45RO-negative cells were positively selected for CCR7, yielding a CD45RA+CCR7+ population from which TemRA cells were excluded. Material: naive CD8+ T cells sorted from blood. The cell subset or site label on this specimen signifies: CD45RA+CCR7+. These receptors all stem from a man aged 18 to 29 in good health.

The V gene is TRBV4-1, the J gene TRBJ1-3; D is unclear. V was shortened by 3 bases and J by 1 base, with 7 bases between the two germline ends. The germline CDR1 and CDR2 sequences are MGHRA and YSYEKL. The CDR3 has 14 residues. The CDR3 is CASSQTTSGNTIYF. CDR3 sequence (DNA): TGCGCCAGCAGCCAGACAACGTCTGGAAACACCATATATTTT.

As regards this clone: The sample has other DNA sequences that encode this CDR3 too. This chain uses TRBV4-3 with TRBJ2-2; no clear D. This CDR3 region has 12 residues. CDR1 LGHNA and CDR2 YSLEER come from the germline V gene. V dropped 3 bases and J dropped 1 base, with 0 bases sitting between them. CDR3 amino acids: CASSQNTGELFF. CDR3 sequence (DNA): TGCGCCAGCAGCCAGAACACCGGGGAGCTGTTTTTT.

J is TRBJ2-7 and V is TRBV4-1; a weak D match, TRBD2 (7 bases). The CDR3 has 16 residues. In germline, CDR1 is MGHRA, CDR2 YSYEKL. Trimming removed 4 bases from V and 2 bases from J, with 18 bases in between. The chain's CDR3 is CASSPVAGAGTYEQYF. The CDR3 DNA is TGCGCCAGCAGCCCGGTGGCGGGGGCAGGAACCTACGAGCAGTACTTC.

J is TRBJ1-2 and V is TRBV21-1. TRBV21-1 is marked as a pseudogene. CDR3 length equals 15 residues. The CDR3 DNA reads TGTGCCAGCAGCAAATCCGGGGGTGCTAACTATGGCTACACCTTC. It specifies CASSKSGGANYGYTF.

The DNA for the CDR3 is TGTGCCAGCAGCCCACCTGCCTATACAAGGCTAGCGGAAGAGACCCAGTACTTC. Translation: CASSPPAYTRLAEETQYF. The chain is built from TRBV7-2 and TRBJ2-5; TRBD2 aligns across 7 bases. The CDR3 is 18 residues long. With V trimmed by 5 bases and J by 3 bases, 18 bases remained unmatched. Germline assignment: CDR1 SGHTA and CDR2 FQGNSA.

The chain uses TRBV5-6 and TRBJ2-7, with D perhaps TRBD2 (5 bases). Trimming cost V 2 bases and J 3 bases, with 18 bases left between them. Germline CDR1 and CDR2: SGHDT and YYEEEE. CDR3 length: 16 amino acids. The CDR3 DNA sequence: TGTGCCAGCAGCTTAGAGGGAACGGACGGGCTCTACGAGCAGTACTTC. This translates into CASSLEGTDGLYEQYF.

V gene TRBV27 combines with J gene TRBJ2-2; 7 nucleotides line up with TRBD1. Germline V CDR1 and CDR2: MNHEY, SMNVEV (reference sequence). V lost 8 bases and J lost 5; bases outside the gene matches: 8. The CDR3 runs 14 residues. CDR3 nucleotides: TGTGCCAGCGGATTTACAGGGGAGACCGGGGAGCTGTTTTTT. Amino acid sequence: CASGFTGETGELFF.

The chain is built from TRBV7-8 and TRBJ2-7, with TRBD1 identical over 10 bases. CDR1 and CDR2 from the germline V gene are SGHVS and FQNEAQ. The junction had 3 bases not matched to a gene; V was cut back by 4 bases and J by 0 bases. CDR3 length: 15 residues. The CDR3 DNA sequence: TGTGCCAGCAGCTCGGACAGGGGGTTCTCCTACGAGCAGTACTTC. As protein: CASSSDRGFSYEQYF.

The chain has TRBV27 and TRBJ2-7, with 9 bases fitting TRBD2. This CDR3 comprises 14 residues. Germline-derived CDR1 and CDR2 are MNHEY and SMNVEV (reference sequence). The J segment lost 7 bases and the V segment lost 4 bases, leaving 8 bases of the junction unmatched. CDR3 sequence reads: CASSSPSGAAEQYF. The CDR3 DNA follows: TGTGCCAGCAGTTCGCCTAGCGGGGCGGCGGAGCAGTACTTC.